This record looks at one T cell receptor (beta chain) sequence and its context. With V trimmed by 4 bases and J by 4 bases, 12 bases remained unmatched. CDR1 and CDR2 (germline): MDHEN, SYDVKM. The CDR3 is made up of 17 amino acids. The sample comes from a study of blood T cells in healthy people across ages. The use of a sample-barcoded 5' primer and a J-beta primer mix characterized a second PCR of about 6 to 11 cycles. A single record per CDR3 protein comes from TCRdb applying MiXCR to the 5' RACE reads. The sample carries over a million distinct CDR3 sequences, 40% to 50% recorded once. The sample consisted of blood. The genes are TRBV28 and TRBJ1-2; 10 bases are a match to TRBD1. The sequence was obtained from a woman in her fifties or sixties in good health. CDR3 amino acids: CASSSVGQGIPLYGYTF. In DNA, the CDR3 is TGTGCCAGCAGTTCAGTGGGACAGGGGATCCCACTCTATGGCTACACCTTC.